The 6 T cell receptor beta chains listed next were all sequenced from one sample in a study of metastatic and nonmetastatic thyroid tumors. Ahead of thyroid surgery, no patient had received treatment of any kind. TCRdb reanalyzed the PCR reads with MiXCR. The data contain under 8,000 clones, about 33% of them singletons. The sample comprised adjacent normal tissue. All receptors come from a female donor with papillary thyroid cancer or a benign thyroid nodule (not recorded which). Some clones in this sample may be carry-over from other donors' samples.

The rearrangement uses TRBV3-1 and TRBJ2-7; D gene ambiguous. CDR1 is LGHDT, CDR2 YNNKEL, per germline (reference sequence). This CDR3 has 14 amino acids. The germline V and J ends were trimmed by 5 bases and 5 bases, with 16 bases remaining between them. CDR3 sequence reads: CASSDEFDLNEQYF. CDR3 DNA: TGTGCCAGCAGCGACGAATTTGACCTCAACGAGCAGTACTTC.

Only a few counts were recorded for this clone. The gene calls are TRBV7-2 and TRBJ1-2; 10 bases agree with TRBD1. V gave up 0 bases and J gave up 4 bases; unmatched junction bases: 2. Germline V CDR1 and CDR2: SGHTA, FQGNSA. The CDR3 extends over 15 amino acids. The CDR3 coding sequence is TGTGCCAGCAGCTTAGCGGGACAGGGGTCCTATGGCTACACCTTC. Translating it yields CASSLAGQGSYGYTF. The full variable domain, completed using reference TRBV7-2 and TRBJ1-2, is GAGVSQSPSNKVTEKGKDVELRCDPISGHTALYWYRQSLGQGLEFLIYFQGNSAPDKSGLPSDRFSAERTGGSVSTLTIQRTQQEDSAVYLCASSLAGQGSYGYTFGSGTRLTVV.

This rearrangement joins TRBV10-1 to TRBJ2-3, with 8 bases that match TRBD2. Germline-derived CDR1 and CDR2 are WNHNN and SYGVQD (reference sequence). There are 15 residues in the CDR3. The V and J ends lost 2 bases and 12 bases, in that order; junction bases with no gene match: 13. The CDR3 loop is CASSEPSGGKDSQYF. As DNA, the CDR3 is TGCGCCAGCAGTGAGCCCTCGGGGGGGAAAGATTCTCAGTATTTT.

This chain connects TRBV6-5 to TRBJ1-2, with D perhaps TRBD1 (6 bases). Trimming removed 0 bases at V and 5 bases at J, with 16 bases between. The CDR3 has 16 amino acids. Germline V gene data show CDR1 as MNHEY and CDR2 as SVGAGI. In DNA form, the CDR3 reads TGTGCCAGCAGTTACTCGTTTACGACAGGTTTATATGGCTACACCTTC. Protein: CASSYSFTTGLYGYTF.

The J gene is TRBJ2-3, the V gene TRBV20-1; D ambiguous. Trimming shortened V by 5 bases and J by 2 bases, and 8 bases separated the two germline ends. This CDR3 spans 12 amino acids. CDR1 is DFQATT, CDR2 SNEGSKA, per germline (reference sequence). The CDR3 region is CSAVEITDTQYF. CDR3 bases: TGCAGTGCTGTGGAAATCACAGATACGCAGTATTTT.

The genes are TRBV4-1 and TRBJ2-7; D gene ambiguous. The length of the CDR3 is 16 residues. Trimming took off 0 bases at V and 1 base at J, with 13 bases between the two ends. Germline CDR1 is MGHRA and CDR2 is YSYEKL. The CDR3: CASSQDWALNSYEQYF. For the CDR3, the DNA is TGCGCCAGCAGCCAAGATTGGGCCTTAAATTCCTACGAGCAGTACTTC.